The 18 T cell receptor beta chains below come from one sample, sequenced in a study of T-cell memory formation after mild COVID-19. Using its own MiXCR run on the 5' RACE reads, TCRdb lists one record per CDR3 protein. Of hundreds of thousands of distinct CDR3 sequences in the sample, approximately 14% were seen once. The source material was PBMCs or a T cell subset sorted from them (not recorded which). The receptor source for this set is a man aged 18 to 29 who had mild COVID-19 (a few samples of this study predate the infection). Cell type and time point are not known.

The table lists this clonotype with a few counts. The J gene is TRBJ1-1, the V gene TRBV12-3 or TRBV12-4; D not resolved. The V and J ends lost 0 bases and 3 bases respectively, with 5 bases between them. The CDR3 is made up of 13 amino acids. The CDR3 spells CASSLAQDTEAFF. The CDR3 coding sequence is TGTGCCAGCAGTTTAGCGCAGGACACTGAAGCTTTCTTT.

The chain employs TRBV2 and TRBJ2-2; TRBD1 aligns across 7 bases. The CDR3 runs 14 residues. The V gene end was trimmed by 4 bases and the J gene end by 5 bases; junction bases not matched to a gene: 4. Germline CDR1 reads SNHLY; CDR2 reads FYNNEI. The CDR3 nucleotides are TGTGCCAGCAGTGGCATCAGGGGGACCGGGGAGCTGTTTTTT. Translation gives CASSGIRGTGELFF.

This clonotype was recorded at least ten times. The chain uses TRBV5-1 and TRBJ2-3; TRBD1 aligns across 9 bases. The CDR3 totals 15 residues. Trimming cost V 2 bases and J 5 bases; bases outside gene matches: 6. The germline V gene encodes CDR1 SGHRS and CDR2 YFSETQ. The DNA of the CDR3 is TGCGCCAGCAGCTTAGCCCGGACAGGGGTAGATACGCAGTATTTT. Amino acid sequence: CASSLARTGVDTQYF.

This clonotype showed up many times. V gene TRBV6-2 or TRBV6-3 combines with J gene TRBJ2-7, with a possible D match to TRBD1 (6 bases). This CDR3 has 13 residues. The V and J ends lost 1 base and 2 bases respectively, with 6 bases between them. Looked up from germline, CDR1 is MNHEY and CDR2 is SVGEGT. CDR3 loop: CASSYWDTYEQYF. The CDR3 DNA is TGTGCCAGCAGTTACTGGGACACCTACGAGCAGTACTTC.

The CDR3, as DNA: TGTGCCAGCAGTTACTCGAGGGAGGAAAAGGGGACAACTAATGAAAAACTGTTTTTT. It encodes CASSYSREEKGTTNEKLFF. The gene calls are TRBV6-6 and TRBJ1-4, with D perhaps TRBD1 (5 bases). This CDR3 comprises 19 residues. V dropped 0 bases and J dropped 0 bases, with 17 bases sitting between them. Germline loops: CDR1 MNHNY, CDR2 SVGAGI (reference sequence).

The sample holds a few counts of this clonotype. The chain joins TRBV2 to TRBJ1-5, with D possibly matching TRBD1 (5 bases). The CDR3 has 13 amino acids. V lost 7 bases to trimming and J lost 4 bases, with 11 bases between them. Germline loops: CDR1 SNHLY, CDR2 FYNNEI. CDR3 residues: CASNIRGNQPQHF. The DNA for the CDR3 is TGTGCCAGCAACATAAGGGGAAATCAGCCCCAGCATTTT.

The J gene is TRBJ2-3, the V gene TRBV30; D remains unclear. The germline V gene has CDR1 GTSNPN and CDR2 SVGIG (reference sequence). V was trimmed by 0 bases and J by 7 bases, leaving 11 bases between them. The CDR3 is 13 amino acids. The CDR3 DNA reads as TGTGCCTGGAGTGTACCCGGAGAGCATACGCAGTATTTT. The encoded protein is CAWSVPGEHTQYF. The full variable domain, with the rest looked up from reference TRBV30 and TRBJ2-3, is SQTIHQWPATLVQPVGSPLSLECTVEGTSNPNLYWYRQAAGRGLQLLFYSVGIGQISSEVPQNLSASRPQDRQFILSSKKLLLSDSGFYLCAWSVPGEHTQYFGPGTRLTVL.

This clonotype was counted ten times or more. This chain uses TRBV2 with TRBJ1-3; no definite D call. Germline loops: CDR1 SNHLY, CDR2 FYNNEI. The CDR3 has 13 amino acids. V was clipped by 8 bases and J by 4 bases, with 12 bases between them. This CDR3 reads CASRGEEGNTIYF. CDR3 nucleotide sequence: TGTGCCAGCCGGGGAGAAGAGGGAAACACCATATATTTT. The complete variable domain, with remaining parts taken from reference TRBV2 and TRBJ1-3, reads EPEVTQTPSHQVTQMGQEVILRCVPISNHLYFYWYRQILGQKVEFLVSFYNNEISEKSEIFDDQFSVERPDGSNFTLKIRSTKLEDSAMYFCASRGEEGNTIYFGEGSWLTVV.

V gene TRBV20-1 combines with J gene TRBJ2-2; TRBD1 might be the D (6 bases). With 1 base removed from V and 1 base from J, the gap between germline ends came to 7 bases. In germline, CDR1 is DFQATT, CDR2 SNEGSKA (reference sequence). There are 14 residues in the CDR3. This CDR3 reads CSARATGNTGELFF. CDR3 DNA sequence: TGCAGTGCTAGAGCGACAGGGAACACCGGGGAGCTGTTTTTT.

The chain combines TRBV4-1 with TRBJ2-3; D is unresolved. This CDR3 spans 14 amino acids. The germline gives CDR1 MGHRA, CDR2 YSYEKL. Trimming took off 0 bases at V and 1 base at J, with 5 bases between the two ends. This chain's CDR3 is CASSQETGTDTQYF. The CDR3 nucleotides are TGCGCCAGCAGCCAAGAAACAGGCACAGATACGCAGTATTTT.

Only a few counts were recorded for this clonotype. The chain recombines TRBV4-1 with TRBJ1-2; the D gene is possibly TRBD1 (5 bases). The length of the CDR3 is 15 residues. Germline V gene sequence: CDR1 MGHRA, CDR2 YSYEKL. The ends were cut back, 4 bases at V and 0 bases at J, with 12 bases in the middle. DNA for the CDR3: TGCGCCAGCAGCCGGCGGGGGTCAGCTAACTATGGCTACACCTTC. Translation: CASSRRGSANYGYTF.

The chain joins TRBV4-1 to TRBJ1-6; no clear D gene. This CDR3 comprises 16 residues. V shed 4 bases and J shed 5 bases, with 15 bases lying between them. The germline CDR1 and CDR2 sequences are MGHRA and YSYEKL. The CDR3 loop reads CASSLTPSTHNSPLHF. CDR3 coding DNA: TGCGCCAGCAGCCTTACCCCCAGTACCCATAATTCACCCCTCCACTTT.

This clonotype was seen more than once but under ten times. The chain is built from TRBV9 and TRBJ2-7; 11 bases map to TRBD1. Trimming cost V 0 bases and J 6 bases; bases outside gene matches: 5. CDR3 size: 15 residues. Germline V gene lookup returns CDR1 SGDLS and CDR2 YYNGEE. The CDR3 region has the DNA TGTGCCAGCAGCGTAGAAGGACAGGGGGCGCCCGAGCAGTACGTC. Translating gives CASSVEGQGAPEQYV.

The V and J genes are TRBV28 and TRBJ2-7; tentatively, D is TRBD2 (5 bases). Germline V lookup: CDR1 MDHEN, CDR2 SYDVKM. This CDR3 region has 13 residues. Trimming cost V 2 bases and J 9 bases, with 14 bases left between them. In nucleotides, the CDR3 is TGTGCCAGCAGTTTACGGGGATATGGCGTGCAGTACGTC. It yields the protein CASSLRGYGVQYV.

This clonotype was seen a handful of times. The chain uses TRBV13 and TRBJ2-3; TRBD2 might be the D (6 bases). V was shortened by 1 base and J by 1 base, with 15 bases between the two germline ends. The CDR3 is 17 residues long. Germline assignment: CDR1 PRHDT and CDR2 FYEKMQ (reference sequence). The CDR3 DNA sequence: TGTGCCAGCAGCTTAGAGTCAGTGGGGGAGGGCACAGATACGCAGTATTTT. This codes for CASSLESVGEGTDTQYF.

This clonotype was picked up many times. The chain employs TRBV7-3 and TRBJ2-2; D unclear. Deletions cut 2 bases from V and 4 bases from J, with 8 bases between. Germline values: CDR1 SGHTA, CDR2 FQGTGA. This CDR3 comprises 14 residues. The CDR3, as DNA: TGTGCCAGCAGCTTAGGGGTCGGCACCGGGGAGCTGTTTTTT. Its translation: CASSLGVGTGELFF.

The V gene is TRBV6-5, the J gene TRBJ1-2; D possibly corresponds to TRBD1 (6 bases). V was cut by 6 bases and J by 5 bases, with 13 bases left in between. Looked up from germline, CDR1 is MNHEY and CDR2 is SVGAGI. This CDR3 contains 13 residues. The CDR3 sequence: CASRRQEPYGYTF. CDR3 DNA: TGTGCCAGCAGGAGACAGGAACCGTATGGCTACACCTTC.

This clonotype was detected a few times. V gene TRBV21-1 combines with J gene TRBJ2-7; the table's D call, TRBD1, has no DNA check behind it. TRBV21-1 is assigned pseudogene status. This CDR3 comprises 15 residues. CDR3: CASSNQQDSWHEQYV. For the CDR3, the DNA is TGTGCCAGCAGCAATCAACAGGACAGTTGGCACGAGCAGTACGTC.